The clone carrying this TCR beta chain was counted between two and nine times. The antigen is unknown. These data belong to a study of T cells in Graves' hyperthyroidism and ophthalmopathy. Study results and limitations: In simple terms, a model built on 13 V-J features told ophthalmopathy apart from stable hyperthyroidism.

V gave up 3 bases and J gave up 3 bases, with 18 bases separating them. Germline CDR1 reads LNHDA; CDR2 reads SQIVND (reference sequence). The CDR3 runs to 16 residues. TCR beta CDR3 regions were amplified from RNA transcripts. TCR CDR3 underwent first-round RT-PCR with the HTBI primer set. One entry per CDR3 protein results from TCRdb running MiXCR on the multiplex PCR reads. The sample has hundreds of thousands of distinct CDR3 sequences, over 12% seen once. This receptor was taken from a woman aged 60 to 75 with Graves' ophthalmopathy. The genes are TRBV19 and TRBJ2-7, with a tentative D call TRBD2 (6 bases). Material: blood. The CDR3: CASSIFLGGEVYEQYF. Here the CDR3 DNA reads TGTGCCAGTAGTATTTTCCTGGGGGGAGAAGTCTACGAGCAGTACTTC.